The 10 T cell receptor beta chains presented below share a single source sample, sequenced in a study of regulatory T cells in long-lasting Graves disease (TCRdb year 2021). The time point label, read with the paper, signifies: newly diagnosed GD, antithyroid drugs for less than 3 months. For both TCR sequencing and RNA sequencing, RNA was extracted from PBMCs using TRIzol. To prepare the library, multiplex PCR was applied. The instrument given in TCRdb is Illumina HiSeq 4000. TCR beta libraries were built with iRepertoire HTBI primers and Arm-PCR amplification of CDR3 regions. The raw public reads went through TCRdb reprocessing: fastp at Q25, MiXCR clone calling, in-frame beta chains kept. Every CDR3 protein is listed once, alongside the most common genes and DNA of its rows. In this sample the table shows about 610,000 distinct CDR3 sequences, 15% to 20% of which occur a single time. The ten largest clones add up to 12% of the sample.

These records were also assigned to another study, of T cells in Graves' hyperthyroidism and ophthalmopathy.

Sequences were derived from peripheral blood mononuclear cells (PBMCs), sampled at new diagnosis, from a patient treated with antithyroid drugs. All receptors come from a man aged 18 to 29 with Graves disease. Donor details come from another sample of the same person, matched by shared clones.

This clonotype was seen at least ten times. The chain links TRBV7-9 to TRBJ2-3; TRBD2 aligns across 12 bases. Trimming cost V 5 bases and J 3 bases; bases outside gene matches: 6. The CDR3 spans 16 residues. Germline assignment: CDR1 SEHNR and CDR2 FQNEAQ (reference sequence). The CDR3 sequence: CASSTNLAGGTDTQYF. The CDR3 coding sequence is TGTGCCAGCAGCACCAACCTAGCGGGGGGGACAGATACGCAGTATTTT.

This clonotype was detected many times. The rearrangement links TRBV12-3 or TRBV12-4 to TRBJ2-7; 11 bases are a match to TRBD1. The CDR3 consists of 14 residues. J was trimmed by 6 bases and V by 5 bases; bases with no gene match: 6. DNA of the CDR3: TGTGCCAGCAGTCCCCGGACAGGGGGCGGCGAGCAGTACTTC. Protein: CASSPRTGGGEQYF.

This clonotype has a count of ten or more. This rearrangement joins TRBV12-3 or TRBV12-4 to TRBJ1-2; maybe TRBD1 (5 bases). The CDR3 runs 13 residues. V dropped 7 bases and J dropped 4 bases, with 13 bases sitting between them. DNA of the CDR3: TGTGCCAGCACTCTCGACAGACGCTATGGCTACACCTTC. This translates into CASTLDRRYGYTF.

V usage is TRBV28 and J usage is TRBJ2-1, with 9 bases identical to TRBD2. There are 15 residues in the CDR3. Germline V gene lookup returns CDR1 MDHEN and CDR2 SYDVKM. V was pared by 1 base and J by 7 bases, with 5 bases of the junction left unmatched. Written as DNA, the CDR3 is TGTGCCAGCAGTTTATCAGTCCTAGCGGGAAATGAGCAGTTCTTC. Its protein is CASSLSVLAGNEQFF.

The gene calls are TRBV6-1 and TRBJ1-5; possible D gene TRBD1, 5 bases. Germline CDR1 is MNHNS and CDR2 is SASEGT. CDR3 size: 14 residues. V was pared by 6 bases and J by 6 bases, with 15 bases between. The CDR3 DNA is TGTGCCAGCAGGGACGGAGGGGTCCCTCAGCCCCAGCATTTT. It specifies CASRDGGVPQPQHF.

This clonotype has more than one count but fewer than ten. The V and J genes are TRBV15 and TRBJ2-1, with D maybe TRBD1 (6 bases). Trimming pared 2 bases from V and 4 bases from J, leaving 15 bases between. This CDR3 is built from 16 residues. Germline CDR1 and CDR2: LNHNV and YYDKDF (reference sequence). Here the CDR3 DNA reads TGTGCCACCAGCAGACAGAGGGGGTCCAGTTACAATGAGCAGTTCTTC. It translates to CATSRQRGSSYNEQFF.

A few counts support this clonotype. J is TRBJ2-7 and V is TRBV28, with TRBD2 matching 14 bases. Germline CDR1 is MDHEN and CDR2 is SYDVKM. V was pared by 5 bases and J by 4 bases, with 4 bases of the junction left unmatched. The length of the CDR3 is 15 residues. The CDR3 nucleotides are TGTGCCAGCAGTACCCGGACTAGCGGGAGGTACGAGCAGTACTTC. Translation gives CASSTRTSGRYEQYF. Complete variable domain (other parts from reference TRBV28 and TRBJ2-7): DVKVTQSSRYLVKRTGEKVFLECVQDMDHENMFWYRQDPGLGLRLIYFSYDVKMKEKGDIPEGYSVSREKKERFSLILESASTNQTSMYLCASSTRTSGRYEQYFGPGTRLTVT.

The CDR3, as DNA: TGTGCCACCCGGGGACTAGAGTACAATGAGCAGTTCTTC. Amino acid sequence: CATRGLEYNEQFF. The chain joins TRBV15 to TRBJ2-1, with 8 positions matching TRBD2. The CDR3 sequence is 13 residues long. Germline CDR1 and CDR2: LNHNV and YYDKDF (reference sequence). Germline trimming cut 8 bases from V and 4 bases from J; bases unmatched to any gene: 4.

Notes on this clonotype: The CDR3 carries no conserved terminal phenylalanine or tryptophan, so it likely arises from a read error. Here the CDR3 DNA reads TGTGCCAGCAGTCCGCTGGACAGGGGTAACACTGAAGCTTTCCTT. Translating it yields CASSPLDRGNTEAFL. This chain links TRBV27 with TRBJ1-1, with TRBD1 matching over 9 bases. Germline V gene sequence: CDR1 MNHEY, CDR2 SMNVEV (reference sequence). This CDR3 has 15 amino acids. Losses at the gene ends were 5 bases for V and 2 bases for J; bases not matched to a gene: 6.

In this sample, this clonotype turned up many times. The CDR3 nucleotides are TGTGCCAGCAGCCAAGATATTCGGGAGCTGTTTTTT. It encodes CASSQDIRELFF. V is TRBV3-1 and J is TRBJ2-2; D not certain. V dropped 0 bases and J dropped 9 bases, with 5 bases sitting between them. The CDR3 is 12 amino acids. The germline CDR1 and CDR2 sequences are LGHDT and YNNKEL (reference sequence).